The 27 T cell receptor beta chains reported below all come from one sample, sequenced in a study of tumor-infiltrating lymphocytes in primary liver carcinoma. In addition to blood RNA drawn from unsorted whole blood, germline DNA was extracted. From around 500 ng of total RNA, TCR beta-specific cDNA was reverse-transcribed using a constant-region primer. A slightly modified ARM-PCR protocol with three nested multiplex PCR rounds produced these TCR beta libraries. TRBV1-TRBV30 forward primers paired with a C-beta reverse primer drove the first two PCR rounds, 10 cycles each. Using its own MiXCR run on the multiplex PCR reads, TCRdb lists one record per CDR3 protein. The data show over 250,000 distinct CDR3 sequences, 58% seen once. Sample: peripheral blood. The receptors come from a woman aged 25 to 39 with primary liver carcinoma and hepatitis B virus infection.

This clonotype was recorded many times. This chain links TRBV11-2 with TRBJ2-7, with D tentatively TRBD1 (6 bases). CDR1 and CDR2 (germline): SGHAT, FQNNGV. Trimming stripped 5 bases from V and 5 bases from J, with 13 bases between. The CDR3 extends over 13 amino acids. CDR3 region: CASSETGFNEQYF. Here the CDR3 DNA reads TGTGCCAGCAGCGAAACAGGGTTCAACGAGCAGTACTTC.

This clonotype turned up a few times. This may arise from a read error, as a much more abundant clone is one base away. The CDR3 region has the DNA TGCAGCGGGATAGTGGGAGTTAAAAATGAGCAGTTCTTC. It is translated as CSGIVGVKNEQFF. The V and J genes are TRBV29-1 and TRBJ2-1, with D tentatively TRBD2 (5 bases). Trimming removed 7 bases at V and 7 bases at J, with 17 bases between. Germline lookup yields CDR1 SQVTM and CDR2 ANQGSEA. The CDR3 spans 13 residues.

Of note for this clonotype: It is likely a read error, because the conserved phenylalanine at the end of the CDR3 is missing. This sequence joins TRBV11-1 and TRBJ2-1; either TRBD1 or TRBD2 may fit D (5 bases each). Between the trimmed V and J ends, which lost 10 bases and 7 bases, there was a span of 20 bases. CDR3 length: 14 residues. Germline lookup yields CDR1 SGHAT and CDR2 FQDESV (reference sequence). The CDR3 sequence is CANRFRRRINEQFL. For the CDR3, the DNA is TGTGCCAACAGGTTCAGGAGGAGAATAAATGAGCAGTTCTTA.

This clonotype was counted many times. The gene calls are TRBV4-3 and TRBJ2-5; D gene uncertain. The V end lost 1 base, the J end lost 5 bases, and 20 bases lay between the germline ends. CDR1 and CDR2 from the germline V gene are LGHNA and YSLEER. This CDR3 comprises 17 residues. This chain's CDR3 is CASSQGSINILGETQYF. The CDR3 DNA reads as TGCGCCAGCAGCCAAGGGAGCATTAACATCCTAGGGGAGACCCAGTACTTC.

About this clonotype itself: An end of the junction differs from the germline gene, which may be a read error. The chain joins TRBV11-3 to TRBJ2-3; no definite D call. From germline, CDR1 is SGHNT and CDR2 YENEEA. This CDR3 has 12 residues. The CDR3 protein is CASSAQTDTQYF. The CDR3 DNA is TGTGCCAGCAGCGCCCAAACAGATACACAGTATTTT.

The chain recombines TRBV11-2 with TRBJ2-5; D is perhaps TRBD2 (6 bases). Trimming pared 1 base from V and 7 bases from J, leaving 16 bases between. Per germline, CDR1 SGHAT and CDR2 FQNNGV. CDR3 size: 15 residues. The CDR3 DNA reads as TGTGCCAGCAGCTTAGGGCCCTCGAGGGGAGGGACCCAGTACTTC. Translation: CASSLGPSRGGTQYF.

The chain is built from TRBV4-2 and TRBJ1-3; TRBD1 matches at 8 bases. The CDR3 length is 14 residues. CDR1 is LGHNA, CDR2 YNFKEQ, per germline. J gave up 7 bases and V 2 bases, and 4 bases lay outside the gene matches. CDR3 in DNA: TGTGCCAGCAGCCAAAGACAGGGGAAGAACACCATATATTTT. It is translated as CASSQRQGKNTIYF.

The sample holds many counts of this clonotype. V and J are TRBV6-1 and TRBJ1-4; possibly TRBD1 for D (5 bases). The V end was cut by 6 bases, the J end by 7 bases, with 15 bases between. The CDR3 has 14 amino acids. The germline gives CDR1 MNHNS, CDR2 SASEGT. In nucleotides, the CDR3 is TGTGCCAGCAGGGACCAGGGTGGCCGTGAAAAACTGTTTTTT. As protein: CASRDQGGREKLFF.

The chain couples TRBV28 to TRBJ1-2; D remains ambiguous. The V gene's germline CDR1 is MDHEN and CDR2 SYDVKM. The CDR3 is 13 amino acids. V was pared by 8 bases and J by 4 bases, with 14 bases between. CDR3 bases: TGTGCCAGCCACCCGGGATGGAGCTATGGCTACACCTTC. It translates to CASHPGWSYGYTF.

This chain links TRBV5-1 with TRBJ2-1; 8 nucleotides agree with TRBD2. The ends lost 0 bases at V and 4 bases at J; junction bases unmatched: 3. The germline CDR1 and CDR2 sequences are SGHRS and YFSETQ. The CDR3 contains 15 residues. Here the CDR3 reads CASSLDGTRYNEQFF. The CDR3 coding sequence is TGCGCCAGCAGCTTGGACGGGACTAGATACAATGAGCAGTTCTTC. Full variable domain (remainder filled in from reference TRBV5-1 and TRBJ2-1): KAGVTQTPRYLIKTRGQQVTLSCSPISGHRSVSWYQQTPGQGLQFLFEYFSETQRNKGNFPGRFSGRQFSNSRSEMNVSTLELGDSALYLCASSLDGTRYNEQFFGPGTRLTVL.

The chain employs TRBV6-5 and TRBJ2-3; TRBD2 might be the D (5 bases). CDR1 and CDR2 (germline): MNHEY, SVGAGI. CDR3 length: 14 amino acids. The germline V and J ends were trimmed by 5 bases and 4 bases, with 13 bases remaining between them. The DNA of the CDR3 is TGTGCCAGCAGTATTACAAAGGGAGCAGATACGCAGTATTTT. Its translation is CASSITKGADTQYF.

Worth noting for this clonotype: A much larger clone differs from this one at a single base, so this may be a read error. The rearrangement joins TRBV29-1 to TRBJ2-1; TRBD2 agrees at 7 bases. The CDR3 length is 14 residues. Germline-derived CDR1 and CDR2 are SQVTM and ANQGSEA. DNA of the CDR3: TGCGGCGTTGCAGGGAGGGGTCAGTACAATGAGCAGTTCTTC. It specifies CGVAGRGQYNEQFF.

This clonotype was picked up a small number of times. The chain uses TRBV7-8 and TRBJ2-1; tentative D call: TRBD2 (5 bases). This CDR3 contains 15 residues. Germline V gene lookup returns CDR1 SGHVS and CDR2 FQNEAQ. Trimming left V 1 base short and J 4 bases short, with 11 bases between. The CDR3 reads CASSLVVSAYNEQFF. As DNA, the CDR3 is TGTGCCAGCAGCTTAGTTGTTAGCGCATACAATGAGCAGTTCTTC.

With respect to this clonotype: A read error may produce the germline difference seen at one junction end. V and J are TRBV11-2 and TRBJ2-5; tentatively, D is TRBD1 (5 bases). This CDR3 has 14 amino acids. Germline CDR1 SGHAT, CDR2 FQNNGV. The CDR3 bases are TGTGTCAGCAGTTCAGGCTACGGACAAGCGACCCAGTACTTC. Encoded protein: CVSSSGYGQATQYF.

CDR3 in amino acids: CASSLEGLLNDSPLHF. The DNA of the CDR3 is TGTGCCAGCAGTTTAGAGGGGCTTTTAAATGATTCACCCCTCCACTTT. This chain joins TRBV28 and TRBJ1-6; tentatively, D is TRBD1 (5 bases). Germline values: CDR1 MDHEN, CDR2 SYDVKM. This CDR3 region has 16 residues. V was clipped by 2 bases and J by 8 bases, with 16 bases between them.

Notes on this clonotype: The missing conserved phenylalanine or tryptophan at the end of this CDR3 makes a read error likely. This chain's CDR3 is CGSSLNTGPDDNEQFL. The CDR3 coding sequence is TGTGGCAGCAGCTTAAACACGGGCCCGGACGACAATGAGCAGTTCTTA. V and J are TRBV11-2 and TRBJ2-1; no firm D call. The CDR3 totals 16 residues. Germline V lookup: CDR1 SGHAT, CDR2 FQNNGV.

To note about this clonotype: The junction departs from the called germline gene at one end, perhaps through a read error. The gene calls are TRBV6-2 or TRBV6-3 and TRBJ2-2; D perhaps matches TRBD2 (6 bases). This CDR3 spans 14 amino acids. CDR1 is MNHEY, CDR2 SVGEGT, per germline. The CDR3 protein is CASSYSGGPGGLFF. Written as DNA, the CDR3 is TGTGCCAGCAGTTACTCGGGGGGTCCTGGGGGGCTGTTTTTT.

Turning to this clonotype: The junction shows a germline mismatch at one end, possibly a read error. The rearrangement uses TRBV11-2 and TRBJ1-2; maybe TRBD1 (5 bases). The CDR3 runs 17 residues. Germline loops: CDR1 SGHAT, CDR2 FQNNGV. The CDR3 coding sequence is TGTGCCGGCAGCCGCATAGGAAAAGGGACGTCCAACTATGGCTACACCTTC. Its translation: CAGSRIGKGTSNYGYTF. Combining the CDR3 with reference TRBV11-2 and TRBJ1-2 gives the whole variable domain EAGVAQSPRYKIIEKRQSVAFWCNPISGHATLYWYQQILGQGPKLLIQFQNNGVVDDSQLPKDRFSAERLKGVDSTLKIQPAKLEDSAVYLCAGSRIGKGTSNYGYTFGSGTRLTVV.

With respect to this clonotype: A much larger clonotype is one base distant, so this may be a read error. The genes are TRBV10-3 and TRBJ1-5; D possibly corresponds to TRBD1 (5 bases). CDR1 is ENHRY, CDR2 SYGVKD, per germline. The V end was cut by 2 bases, the J end by 7 bases, with 15 bases between. This CDR3 comprises 15 residues. Written as DNA, the CDR3 is TGTGCCATCAGTGAGGGGGTGGGGCTGGACCAGCCCCAGCATTTT. As protein: CAISEGVGLDQPQHF.

This clonotype occurred once. A much larger clone differs from this one at a single base, so this may be a read error. DNA for the CDR3: TGCAGCGTTGATGAGGTAGGGGAGACCCAGTACTTC. Its protein is CSVDEVGETQYF. The V gene is TRBV29-1, the J gene TRBJ2-5; D is undetermined. V dropped 3 bases and J dropped 5 bases, with 10 bases sitting between them. This CDR3 has 12 amino acids. Germline-derived CDR1 and CDR2 are SQVTM and ANQGSEA.

With respect to this clonotype: A single base separates this from a much larger clone, so it may be a read error. The chain links TRBV6-2 or TRBV6-3 to TRBJ1-1; tentative D call: TRBD1 (6 bases). Germline V gives CDR1 MNHEY, CDR2 SVGEGT. This CDR3 is built from 13 residues. The CDR3 sequence is CGSSRRGYTEAFF. CDR3 sequence (DNA): TGTGGCAGCAGTCGCAGGGGCTACACTGAAGCTTTCTTT.

The chain couples TRBV11-2 to TRBJ2-5, with TRBD2 matching 8 bases. CDR1 is SGHAT, CDR2 FQNNGV, per germline. The trim removed 5 bases at V and 5 bases at J, leaving 13 bases unmatched. CDR3 length equals 16 residues. CDR3 protein: CASSNIRGGWGETQYF. The CDR3 nucleotides are TGTGCCAGCAGCAACATACGGGGGGGGTGGGGGGAGACCCAGTACTTC.

There are many counts of this clonotype. This chain connects TRBV11-3 to TRBJ2-1, with D perhaps TRBD2 (6 bases). V lost 5 bases and J 1 base, leaving 9 bases between the germline ends. This CDR3 is 14 amino acids long. Germline V gene sequence: CDR1 SGHNT, CDR2 YENEEA. In DNA, the CDR3 is TGTGCCAGCAGCGCCCGGGGGTCCTACAATGAGCAGTTCTTC. Translating it yields CASSARGSYNEQFF.

This clonotype was seen a few times. V is TRBV5-1 and J is TRBJ1-1; TRBD1 might be the D (5 bases). The germline CDR1 and CDR2 sequences are SGHRS and YFSETQ. CDR3 length: 14 residues. Trimming stripped 4 bases from V and 0 bases from J, with 10 bases between. The CDR3: CASSRDFMNTEAFF. CDR3 bases: TGCGCCAGCAGCAGGGACTTCATGAACACTGAAGCTTTCTTT. Filled out from reference TRBV5-1 and TRBJ1-1, the complete variable domain reads KAGVTQTPRYLIKTRGQQVTLSCSPISGHRSVSWYQQTPGQGLQFLFEYFSETQRNKGNFPGRFSGRQFSNSRSEMNVSTLELGDSALYLCASSRDFMNTEAFFGQGTRLTVV.

Turning to this clonotype: The germline gene is not matched at one end of the junction; a read error may be the cause. The V gene is TRBV4-2, the J gene TRBJ2-7; D tentatively fits TRBD1 or TRBD2 (5 bases each). The CDR3 totals 16 residues. Germline V gene data show CDR1 as LGHNA and CDR2 as YNFKEQ. In DNA, the CDR3 is TGTGCCAGCAGCCAAGAAGGGACGGGGCAGGGCTACGATCAGTACTTC. It translates to CASSQEGTGQGYDQYF.

Regarding this clonotype: The germline gene is not matched at one end of the junction; a read error may be the cause. CDR3 sequence: CTSSGPGGLISPLHF. The CDR3 DNA reads as TGTACCAGCAGCGGACCCGGGGGCCTTATTTCACCCCTCCACTTT. The rearrangement joins TRBV11-2 to TRBJ1-6, with a weak D call TRBD1 (6 bases). CDR3 length: 15 residues. Germline CDR1 is SGHAT and CDR2 is FQNNGV. Supplemented by reference TRBV11-2 and TRBJ1-6, the full variable domain reads EAGVAQSPRYKIIEKRQSVAFWCNPISGHATLYWYQQILGQGPKLLIQFQNNGVVDDSQLPKDRFSAERLKGVDSTLKIQPAKLEDSAVYLCTSSGPGGLISPLHFGNGTRLTVT.

A few counts support this clonotype. V and J are TRBV6-2 or TRBV6-3 and TRBJ2-7, with a weak D call TRBD2 (5 bases). Per germline, CDR1 MNHEY and CDR2 SVGEGT. This CDR3 has 14 residues. V was clipped by 2 bases and J by 3 bases, with 11 bases between them. The CDR3 coding sequence is TGTGCCAGCAGTTACGGGAGCCTCGGCTACGAGCAGTACTTC. Protein product: CASSYGSLGYEQYF.